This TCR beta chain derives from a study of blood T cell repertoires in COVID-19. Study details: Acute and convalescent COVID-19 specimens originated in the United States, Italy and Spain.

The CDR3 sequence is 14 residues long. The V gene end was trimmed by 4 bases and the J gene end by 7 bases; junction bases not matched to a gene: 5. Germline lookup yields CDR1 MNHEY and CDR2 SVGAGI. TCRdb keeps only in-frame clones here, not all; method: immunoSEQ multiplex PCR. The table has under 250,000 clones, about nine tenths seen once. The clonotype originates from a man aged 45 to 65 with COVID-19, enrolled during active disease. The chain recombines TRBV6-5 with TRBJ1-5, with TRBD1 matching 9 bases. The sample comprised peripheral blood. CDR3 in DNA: TGTGCCAGCAGTTTTCCGACAGGGGGACAGCCCCAGCATTTT. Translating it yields CASSFPTGGQPQHF.